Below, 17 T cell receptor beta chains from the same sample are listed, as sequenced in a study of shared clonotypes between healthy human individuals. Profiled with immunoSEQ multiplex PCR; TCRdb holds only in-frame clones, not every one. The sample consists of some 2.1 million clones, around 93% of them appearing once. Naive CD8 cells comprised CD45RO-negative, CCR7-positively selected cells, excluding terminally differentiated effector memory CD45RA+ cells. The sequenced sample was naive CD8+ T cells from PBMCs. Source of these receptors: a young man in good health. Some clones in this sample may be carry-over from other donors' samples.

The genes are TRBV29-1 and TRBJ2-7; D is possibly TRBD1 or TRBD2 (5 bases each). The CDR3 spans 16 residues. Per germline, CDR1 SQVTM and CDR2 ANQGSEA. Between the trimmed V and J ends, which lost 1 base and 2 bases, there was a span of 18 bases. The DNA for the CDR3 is TGCAGCGTTGAAGGTGGGACGGCCTTTGGCCCCTACGAGCAGTACTTC. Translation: CSVEGGTAFGPYEQYF.

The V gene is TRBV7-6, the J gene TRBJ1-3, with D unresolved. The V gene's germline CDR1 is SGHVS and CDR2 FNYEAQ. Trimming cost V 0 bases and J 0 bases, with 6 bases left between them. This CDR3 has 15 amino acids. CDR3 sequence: CASSLALGSGNTIYF. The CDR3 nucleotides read TGTGCCAGCAGCTTAGCGCTAGGCTCTGGAAACACCATATATTTT.

CDR3 nucleotide sequence: TGTGCCAGCAGCGATCCGGGACTAGCGGCCTACAATGAGCAGTTCTTC. Translated, it gives CASSDPGLAAYNEQFF. The rearrangement links TRBV9 to TRBJ2-1; 11 bases map to TRBD2. Germline CDR1 and CDR2: SGDLS and YYNGEE. After removal of 3 bases from V and 2 bases from J, the junction contained 4 bases not matched to a gene. The CDR3 length is 16 residues. Filled out from reference TRBV9 and TRBJ2-1, the complete variable domain reads DSGVTQTPKHLITATGQRVTLRCSPRSGDLSVYWYQQSLDQGLQFLIQYYNGEERAKGNILERFSAQQFPDLHSELNLSSLELGDSALYFCASSDPGLAAYNEQFFGPGTRLTVL.

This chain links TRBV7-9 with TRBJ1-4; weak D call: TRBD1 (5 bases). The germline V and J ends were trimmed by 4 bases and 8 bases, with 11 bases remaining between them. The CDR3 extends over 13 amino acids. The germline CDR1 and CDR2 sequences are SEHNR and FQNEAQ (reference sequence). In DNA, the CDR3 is TGTGCCAGCAGCTACCCGACAGAAGAAAAACTGTTTTTT. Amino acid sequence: CASSYPTEEKLFF.

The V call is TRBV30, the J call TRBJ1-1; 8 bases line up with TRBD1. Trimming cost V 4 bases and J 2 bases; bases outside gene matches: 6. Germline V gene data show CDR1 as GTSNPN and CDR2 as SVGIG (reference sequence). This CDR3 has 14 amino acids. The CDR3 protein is CAWNLGQVNTEAFF. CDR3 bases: TGTGCCTGGAACCTGGGACAGGTAAACACTGAAGCTTTCTTT.

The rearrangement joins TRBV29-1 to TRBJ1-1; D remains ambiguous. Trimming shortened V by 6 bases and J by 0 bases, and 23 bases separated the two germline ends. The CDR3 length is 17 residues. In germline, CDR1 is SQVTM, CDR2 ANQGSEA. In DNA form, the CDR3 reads TGCAGCGTAATCCCACCAAGGGAGATGAACATGAACACTGAAGCTTTCTTT. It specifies CSVIPPREMNMNTEAFF.

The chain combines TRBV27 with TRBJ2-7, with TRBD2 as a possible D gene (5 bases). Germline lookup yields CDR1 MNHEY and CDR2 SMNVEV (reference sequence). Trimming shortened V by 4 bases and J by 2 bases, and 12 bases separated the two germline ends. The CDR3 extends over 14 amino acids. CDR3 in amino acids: CASSSRVHPYEQYF. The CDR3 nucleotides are TGTGCCAGCAGTTCGCGGGTTCACCCCTACGAGCAGTACTTC.

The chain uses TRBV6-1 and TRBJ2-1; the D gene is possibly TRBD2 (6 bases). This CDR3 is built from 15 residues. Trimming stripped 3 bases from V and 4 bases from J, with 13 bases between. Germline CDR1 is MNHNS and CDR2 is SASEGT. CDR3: CASSDPGLAYNEQFF. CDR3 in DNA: TGTGCCAGCAGTGATCCGGGACTCGCATACAATGAGCAGTTCTTC.

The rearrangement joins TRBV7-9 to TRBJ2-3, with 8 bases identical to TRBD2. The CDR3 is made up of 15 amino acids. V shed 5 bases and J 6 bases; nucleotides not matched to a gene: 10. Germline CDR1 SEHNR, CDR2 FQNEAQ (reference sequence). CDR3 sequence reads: CASSMTSDIGDTQYF. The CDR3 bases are TGTGCCAGCAGCATGACTAGCGACATAGGGGATACGCAGTATTTT.

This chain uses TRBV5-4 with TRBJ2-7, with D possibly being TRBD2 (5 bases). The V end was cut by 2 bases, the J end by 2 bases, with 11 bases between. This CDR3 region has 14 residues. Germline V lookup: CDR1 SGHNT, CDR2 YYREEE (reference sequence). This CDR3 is CASSLGLGTYEQYF. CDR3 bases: TGTGCCAGCAGCTTAGGACTGGGTACCTACGAGCAGTACTTC. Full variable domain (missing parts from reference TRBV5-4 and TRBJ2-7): ETGVTQSPTHLIKTRGQQVTLRCSSQSGHNTVSWYQQALGQGPQFIFQYYREEENGRGNFPPRFSGLQFPNYSSELNVNALELDDSALYLCASSLGLGTYEQYFGPGTRLTVT.

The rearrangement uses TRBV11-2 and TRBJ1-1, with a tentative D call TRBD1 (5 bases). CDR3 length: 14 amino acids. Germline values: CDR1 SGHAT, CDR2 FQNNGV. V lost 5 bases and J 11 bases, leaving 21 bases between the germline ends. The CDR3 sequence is CASSLGTPPWAAFF. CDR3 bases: TGTGCCAGCAGCCTCGGGACCCCCCCTTGGGCGGCTTTCTTT.

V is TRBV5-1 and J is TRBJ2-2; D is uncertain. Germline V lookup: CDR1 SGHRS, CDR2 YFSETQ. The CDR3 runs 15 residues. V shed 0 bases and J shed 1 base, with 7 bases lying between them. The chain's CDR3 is CASSLGSGNTGELFF. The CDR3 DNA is TGCGCCAGCAGCTTGGGGTCTGGGAACACCGGGGAGCTGTTTTTT.

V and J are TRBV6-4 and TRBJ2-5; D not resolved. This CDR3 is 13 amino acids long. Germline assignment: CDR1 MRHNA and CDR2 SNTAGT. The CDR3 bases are TGTGGGGAAGACTCCCTCCCCGCGGAGACCCAGTACTTC. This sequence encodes CGEDSLPAETQYF.

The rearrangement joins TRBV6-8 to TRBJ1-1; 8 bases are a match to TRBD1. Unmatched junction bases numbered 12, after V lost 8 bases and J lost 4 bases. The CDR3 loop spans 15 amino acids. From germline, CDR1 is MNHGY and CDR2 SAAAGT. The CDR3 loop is CASPLLRGLVTEAFF. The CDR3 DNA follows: TGTGCCAGCCCCTTGCTCAGGGGGCTGGTCACTGAAGCTTTCTTT.

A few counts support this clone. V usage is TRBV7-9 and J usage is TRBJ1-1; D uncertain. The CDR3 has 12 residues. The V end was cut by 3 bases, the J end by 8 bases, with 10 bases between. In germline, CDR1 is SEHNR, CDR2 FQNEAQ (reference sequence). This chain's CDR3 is CASSFSSAEAFF. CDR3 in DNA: TGTGCCAGCAGCTTCTCTTCAGCAGAAGCTTTCTTT.

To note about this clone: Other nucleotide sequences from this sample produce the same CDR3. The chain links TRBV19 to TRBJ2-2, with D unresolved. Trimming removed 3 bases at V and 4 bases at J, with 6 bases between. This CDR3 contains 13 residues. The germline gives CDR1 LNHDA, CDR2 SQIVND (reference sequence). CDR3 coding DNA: TGTGCCAGTAGTATTCTGGGCACCGGGGAGCTGTTTTTT. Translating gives CASSILGTGELFF.

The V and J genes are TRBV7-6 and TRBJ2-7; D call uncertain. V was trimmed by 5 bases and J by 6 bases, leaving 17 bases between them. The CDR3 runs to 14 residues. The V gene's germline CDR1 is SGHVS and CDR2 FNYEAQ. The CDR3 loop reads CASSRTRGEAEQYF. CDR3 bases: TGTGCCAGCAGCAGAACAAGAGGAGAGGCCGAGCAGTACTTC.